This passage covers 10 T cell receptor beta chains from one sample sequenced in a study of blood T cell repertoires in COVID-19. Clones were read by immunoSEQ multiplex PCR, and TCRdb kept only the in-frame ones, dropping some. The sample includes around 700,000 clones, 70% to 90% of them seen just once. Sequencing was performed on peripheral blood. These receptors all come from a woman younger than 30 with acute or convalescent COVID-19.

The chain links TRBV3-1 (or the pseudogene TRBV3-2) to TRBJ2-7; TRBD1 matches at 10 bases. This CDR3 has 13 residues. Germline V CDR1 and CDR2: LGHDT, YNNKEL (reference sequence). With V trimmed by 5 bases and J by 7 bases, 5 bases remained unmatched. The CDR3 spells CASSDRGLREQYF. The DNA for the CDR3 is TGTGCCAGCAGCGACAGGGGGCTTCGGGAGCAGTACTTC.

J is TRBJ2-3 and V is TRBV19; the D is unclear. Germline V lookup: CDR1 LNHDA, CDR2 SQIVND (reference sequence). The CDR3 spans 15 residues. V was trimmed by 5 bases and J by 1 base, leaving 13 bases between them. Here the CDR3 reads CASSPPDRGTDTQYF. CDR3 nucleotide sequence: TGTGCCAGTAGTCCCCCCGATCGGGGCACAGATACGCAGTATTTT.

The chain has TRBV9 and TRBJ2-2; weak D call: TRBD2 (7 bases). The CDR3 contains 16 residues. Trimming removed 3 bases at V and 3 bases at J, with 15 bases between. Germline CDR1 SGDLS, CDR2 YYNGEE. The CDR3 DNA follows: TGTGCCAGCAGCGCCGATCAGGGGAGGGACACCGGGGAGCTGTTTTTT. Residues: CASSADQGRDTGELFF.

The chain couples TRBV30 to TRBJ1-2; 10 nucleotides agree with TRBD1. Per germline, CDR1 GTSNPN and CDR2 SVGIG (reference sequence). Trimming at V came to 5 bases and at J to 6 bases, leaving 6 bases not matched to a gene. The CDR3 contains 13 residues. The CDR3 loop reads CAWSGTGDDGYTF. The CDR3 nucleotides are TGTGCCTGGTCCGGGACAGGGGATGATGGCTACACCTTC.

This clone was seen only a few times. V and J are TRBV6-4 and TRBJ1-6; 10 bases map to TRBD1. V lost 6 bases and J lost 7; bases outside the gene matches: 3. Germline V gene data show CDR1 as MRHNA and CDR2 as SNTAGT. The CDR3 is made up of 14 amino acids. CDR3 coding DNA: TGTGCCAGCAGCCCGGGACAGGGGAATTCACCCCTCCACTTT. Protein: CASSPGQGNSPLHF.

The V and J genes are TRBV19 and TRBJ2-2; D uncertain. V lost 2 bases to trimming and J lost 1 base, with 5 bases between them. The CDR3 sequence is 14 residues long. Germline values: CDR1 LNHDA, CDR2 SQIVND (reference sequence). The CDR3 region is CASSIRQNTGELFF. The CDR3 DNA reads TGTGCCAGTAGTATACGACAGAACACCGGGGAGCTGTTTTTT.

The chain employs TRBV2 and TRBJ2-1; D is uncertain. The CDR3 spans 10 residues. V gave up 7 bases and J gave up 10 bases, with 8 bases separating them. Germline assignment: CDR1 SNHLY and CDR2 FYNNEI. DNA for the CDR3: TGTGCCAGCAAGGCTAGGGAGCAGTTCTTC. This sequence encodes CASKAREQFF.

V and J are TRBV6-5 and TRBJ2-5; D possibly corresponds to TRBD2 (6 bases). Between the trimmed V and J ends, which lost 6 bases and 4 bases, there was a span of 18 bases. The V gene's germline CDR1 is MNHEY and CDR2 SVGAGI. This CDR3 has 15 residues. CDR3 sequence: CASRSTRRVPETQYF. The DNA of the CDR3 is TGTGCCAGCAGGTCGACTAGAAGGGTCCCAGAGACCCAGTACTTC.

The J gene is TRBJ1-1, the V gene TRBV6-5; possibly TRBD1 for D (6 bases). The length of the CDR3 is 14 residues. The germline V and J ends were trimmed by 2 bases and 1 base, with 8 bases remaining between them. CDR1 and CDR2 (germline): MNHEY, SVGAGI. Here the CDR3 reads CASSYMDRNTEAFF. CDR3 in DNA: TGTGCCAGCAGTTACATGGACAGGAACACTGAAGCTTTCTTT.

The CDR3 spells CASSEYGGQGSPLHF. For the CDR3, the DNA is TGTGCCAGCAGTGAATACGGGGGTCAGGGTTCACCCCTCCACTTT. The J gene is TRBJ1-6, the V gene TRBV25-1, with D possibly matching TRBD1 (5 bases). This CDR3 region has 15 residues. The V end lost 0 bases, the J end lost 9 bases, and 12 bases lay between the germline ends. Germline V gene lookup returns CDR1 MGHDK and CDR2 SYGVNS.